What follows are 11 T cell receptor beta chains derived from one specimen sequenced in a study of identical twins. TCRdb passed the 5' RACE reads through MiXCR, listing each CDR3 protein once. The sample includes about 920,000 distinct CDR3 sequences, 12% of them seen just once. These same records also appear under a second study, on yellow fever vaccine responses in identical twins.

Source material: PBMCs. These receptors were collected from a woman under 30 in good health.

This clonotype was observed at least ten times. The chain has TRBV5-1 and TRBJ2-1; D is undetermined. Germline V gene lookup returns CDR1 SGHRS and CDR2 YFSETQ. The CDR3 spans 17 residues. V dropped 5 bases and J dropped 4 bases, with 22 bases sitting between them. This chain's CDR3 is CASRMPSGSRTYNEQFF. The DNA of the CDR3 is TGCGCCAGCAGAATGCCTTCGGGCTCTCGAACTTACAATGAGCAGTTCTTC.

The chain joins TRBV6-5 to TRBJ2-3, with D possibly matching TRBD2 (6 bases). V was pared by 3 bases and J by 6 bases, with 13 bases between. In germline, CDR1 is MNHEY, CDR2 SVGAGI. This CDR3 has 14 residues. The CDR3 DNA is TGTGCCAGCAGTTATGCGGGGCTCGGGGATACGCAGTATTTT. Translation: CASSYAGLGDTQYF.

This clonotype came up a few times. The chain uses TRBV20-1 and TRBJ2-2; TRBD2 matches 8 bases. V gave up 0 bases and J gave up 2 bases; unmatched junction bases: 2. The CDR3 is 15 residues long. Germline values: CDR1 DFQATT, CDR2 SNEGSKA (reference sequence). CDR3 sequence: CSAREAGANTGELFF. Here the CDR3 DNA reads TGCAGTGCTAGAGAAGCGGGAGCTAACACCGGGGAGCTGTTTTTT.

This rearrangement joins TRBV18 to TRBJ1-6, with D tentatively TRBD1 (6 bases). Trimming cost V 5 bases and J 5 bases, with 13 bases left between them. The CDR3 is 15 residues long. The germline CDR1 and CDR2 sequences are KGHSH and LQKENI. The CDR3 DNA follows: TGTGCCAGCTCATGGAACAGGGTCGATAATTCACCCCTCCACTTT. Residues: CASSWNRVDNSPLHF. The complete variable domain, with remaining parts taken from reference TRBV18 and TRBJ1-6, reads NAGVMQNPRHLVRRRGQEARLRCSPMKGHSHVYWYRQLPEEGLKFMVYLQKENIIDESGMPKERFSAEFPKEGPSILRIQQVVRGDSAAYFCASSWNRVDNSPLHFGNGTRLTVT.

This clonotype was counted between two and nine times. The chain recombines TRBV5-6 with TRBJ2-2; D not certain. V was clipped by 3 bases and J by 4 bases, with 7 bases between them. The CDR3 has 13 residues. Germline values: CDR1 SGHDT, CDR2 YYEEEE. The CDR3 reads CASSSKSTGELFF. Written as DNA, the CDR3 is TGTGCCAGCAGCTCGAAGAGCACCGGGGAGCTGTTTTTT.

V usage is TRBV5-1 and J usage is TRBJ2-7, with 7 positions matching TRBD1. The V and J ends lost 2 bases and 2 bases, in that order; junction bases with no gene match: 7. This CDR3 spans 15 amino acids. Germline CDR1 SGHRS, CDR2 YFSETQ. The CDR3 DNA reads TGCGCCAGCAGCTTTAATCGACAGGGACCCTACGAGCAGTACTTC. Protein product: CASSFNRQGPYEQYF.

The chain uses TRBV3-1 and TRBJ2-5, with D uncertain. CDR1 and CDR2 (germline): LGHDT, YNNKEL (reference sequence). V was shortened by 3 bases and J by 1 base, with 12 bases between the two germline ends. The CDR3 runs to 15 residues. CDR3 nucleotides: TGTGCCAGCAGCCAGAAGTTTTCCTCCCAAGAGACCCAGTACTTC. Translated, it gives CASSQKFSSQETQYF.

V is TRBV6-2 or TRBV6-3 and J is TRBJ2-1; possibly TRBD1 for D (5 bases). Deletions cut 3 bases from V and 7 bases from J, with 16 bases between. This CDR3 is 15 amino acids long. Germline CDR1 and CDR2: MNHEY and SVGEGT. CDR3 amino acids: CASSYSLGRVNEQFF. CDR3 bases: TGTGCCAGCAGTTATTCTCTCGGCAGGGTAAATGAGCAGTTCTTC.

A word on this clonotype: One base away lies a much larger clone, so this may be a sequencing read error. The chain combines TRBV3-1 with TRBJ2-4, with a weak D call TRBD2 (6 bases). CDR3 length: 14 amino acids. Looked up from germline, CDR1 is LGHDT and CDR2 is YNNKEL (reference sequence). The CDR3 reads CSSSRRDSENIQYF. Here the CDR3 DNA reads TGTTCCAGCAGCCGCCGGGACTCGGAAAACATTCAGTACTTC. The full variable domain, completed using reference TRBV3-1 and TRBJ2-4, is DTAVSQTPKYLVTQMGNDKSIKCEQNLGHDTMYWYKQDSKKFLKIMFSYNNKELIINETVPNRFSPKSPDKAHLNLHINSLELGDSAVYFCSSSRRDSENIQYFGAGTRLSVL.

This clonotype was picked up many times. The chain employs TRBV25-1 and TRBJ2-2; D uncertain. CDR3 length: 14 residues. The ends were cut back, 0 bases at V and 1 base at J, with 3 bases in the middle. CDR1 and CDR2 from the germline V gene are MGHDK and SYGVNS. This CDR3 is CASSEYGNTGELFF. CDR3 in DNA: TGTGCCAGCAGTGAATATGGGAACACCGGGGAGCTGTTTTTT.

The sample holds many counts of this clonotype. This chain uses TRBV12-3 or TRBV12-4 with TRBJ1-1; 8 nucleotides match TRBD1. V was pared by 5 bases and J by 8 bases, with 4 bases of the junction left unmatched. The length of the CDR3 is 12 residues. The CDR3 loop is CASSQGAPEAFF. The DNA of the CDR3 is TGTGCCAGCAGTCAGGGGGCTCCAGAAGCTTTCTTT.